The 22 T cell receptor beta chains in this list originate from one sample, sequenced in a study of blood T cell repertoires in COVID-19. The protocol was immunoSEQ multiplex PCR, while the TCRdb copy is restricted to in-frame clones and leaves out a portion. The data contain 300,000 to 400,000 clones, about 86% of them singletons. The sequenced material came from PBMCs or T cells enriched from blood (not recorded which). The receptor source for this set is a woman in her thirties or forties with acute COVID-19.

The chain couples TRBV19 to TRBJ2-4; TRBD2 is a possible D gene (6 bases). V lost 5 bases and J lost 9, with 14 bases in between. CDR3 length: 13 amino acids. The germline gives CDR1 LNHDA, CDR2 SQIVND (reference sequence). The CDR3 DNA is TGTGCCAGTAGTTCCGGGGGAGTCACCATTCAGTACTTC. Its protein product is CASSSGGVTIQYF.

In its sample, this clone was seen a few times. This chain joins TRBV18 and TRBJ1-1; 9 nucleotides match TRBD1. The CDR3 is 14 residues long. The ends lost 2 bases at V and 6 bases at J; junction bases unmatched: 4. Germline CDR1 and CDR2: KGHSH and LQKENI. The CDR3 reads CASSPGTGKSEAFF. DNA for the CDR3: TGTGCCAGCTCACCAGGGACAGGGAAGTCTGAAGCTTTCTTT.

The J gene is TRBJ1-2, the V gene TRBV29-1, with D possibly being TRBD1 (6 bases). The CDR3 spans 14 residues. Between the trimmed V and J ends, which lost 1 base and 4 bases, there was a span of 13 bases. CDR1 SQVTM and CDR2 ANQGSEA come from the germline V gene. CDR3 sequence: CSVEVRGARYGYTF. DNA for the CDR3: TGCAGCGTTGAAGTACGGGGGGCGCGCTATGGCTACACCTTC.

This clone was seen a single time. This chain connects TRBV5-1 to TRBJ2-2, with D perhaps TRBD1 (6 bases). There are 15 residues in the CDR3. Trimming took 4 bases from V and 0 from J, leaving 10 bases between them. Germline V gives CDR1 SGHRS, CDR2 YFSETQ. As DNA, the CDR3 is TGCGCCAGCAGCGGCAGGGGCTCGAACACCGGGGAGCTGTTTTTT. This gives the protein CASSGRGSNTGELFF.

The rearrangement uses TRBV6-2 or TRBV6-3 and TRBJ1-5; TRBD1 matches 7 bases. The junction had 8 bases not matched to a gene; V was cut back by 0 bases and J by 6 bases. The germline CDR1 and CDR2 sequences are MNHEY and SVGEGT. This CDR3 is built from 16 residues. The CDR3 spells CASSYSGGGLSQPQHF. The CDR3, as DNA: TGTGCCAGCAGTTACTCTGGAGGGGGCCTTAGTCAGCCCCAGCATTTT.

The V call is TRBV7-6, the J call TRBJ1-6; TRBD1 matches 7 bases. The CDR3 is made up of 18 amino acids. Per the germline V gene, CDR1 is SGHVS and CDR2 is FNYEAQ. Trimming took 4 bases from V and 1 from J; bases not matched to a gene: 10. The CDR3 loop is CASSSSDRVGSYNSPLHF. CDR3 in DNA: TGTGCCAGCAGCTCAAGCGACAGGGTAGGGTCCTATAATTCACCCCTCCACTTT.

This clone has only one observation. This chain uses TRBV15 with TRBJ1-1; TRBD1 agrees at 10 bases. The CDR3 has 18 residues. V shed 0 bases, J shed 9 bases, and the junction held 16 bases outside the gene matches. Germline CDR1 reads LNHNV; CDR2 reads YYDKDF (reference sequence). CDR3 region: CATSRDQEPGQGRIQAFF. CDR3 in DNA: TGTGCCACCAGCAGAGATCAAGAGCCGGGACAGGGGAGGATTCAAGCTTTCTTT.

The J gene is TRBJ2-7, the V gene TRBV5-6; 7 bases are a match to TRBD1. Germline-derived CDR1 and CDR2 are SGHDT and YYEEEE. Germline trimming cut 4 bases from V and 5 bases from J; bases unmatched to any gene: 12. This CDR3 has 15 amino acids. As DNA, the CDR3 is TGTGCCAGCAGCCTACAGGGGCGTCTCTTAGACGAGCAGTACTTC. Amino acids: CASSLQGRLLDEQYF.

Only a few counts were recorded for this clone. The chain couples TRBV10-3 to TRBJ2-1; 9 nucleotides line up with TRBD2. The CDR3 contains 16 residues. Germline values: CDR1 ENHRY, CDR2 SYGVKD. Trimming took 4 bases from V and 7 from J; bases not matched to a gene: 11. CDR3 protein: CAISGASGVWGNEQFF. In DNA, the CDR3 is TGTGCCATCAGTGGGGCTAGCGGGGTCTGGGGGAATGAGCAGTTCTTC.

The chain couples TRBV19 to TRBJ1-6, with 7 bases fitting TRBD1. This CDR3 region has 14 residues. The V segment lost 5 bases and the J segment 7 bases; nucleotides outside the gene matches: 5. The germline V gene has CDR1 LNHDA and CDR2 SQIVND (reference sequence). CDR3 protein: CASSVQGVNSPLHF. In DNA, the CDR3 is TGTGCCAGTAGTGTTCAGGGGGTGAATTCACCCCTCCACTTT.

J is TRBJ1-2 and V is TRBV25-1, with TRBD1 identical over 8 bases. This CDR3 contains 14 residues. Germline values: CDR1 MGHDK, CDR2 SYGVNS. After removal of 4 bases from V and 4 bases from J, the junction contained 5 bases not matched to a gene. CDR3 sequence reads: CASSAGTGFYGYTF. The CDR3 nucleotides read TGTGCCAGCAGTGCAGGGACAGGCTTCTATGGCTACACCTTC.

This clone showed up just once. The genes are TRBV18 and TRBJ1-1; the D is unclear. CDR1 is KGHSH, CDR2 LQKENI, per germline. The CDR3 is 14 amino acids. Between the trimmed V and J ends, which lost 4 bases and 6 bases, there was a span of 15 bases. CDR3 DNA: TGTGCCAGCTCACTCAACTGGGCTGATGCTGAAGCTTTCTTT. Encoded protein: CASSLNWADAEAFF.

CDR3 DNA: TGTGCCAGCAGCCGACAGGGGGTATTATATGGCTACACCTTC. Translation gives CASSRQGVLYGYTF. V is TRBV13 and J is TRBJ1-2; 9 bases align to TRBD1. The CDR3 length is 14 residues. The germline V gene has CDR1 PRHDT and CDR2 FYEKMQ (reference sequence). Losses at the gene ends were 5 bases for V and 5 bases for J; bases not matched to a gene: 6.

Comments on this clone: Other DNA sequences in the sample encode the same CDR3. V gene TRBV7-9 combines with J gene TRBJ1-2, with D perhaps TRBD1 (5 bases). V was trimmed by 0 bases and J by 6 bases, leaving 8 bases between them. This CDR3 spans 13 amino acids. Germline V gene sequence: CDR1 SEHNR, CDR2 FQNEAQ (reference sequence). The CDR3 DNA reads as TGTGCCAGCAGCTTAGCAGGGGTCAATGGCTACACCTTC. Translated: CASSLAGVNGYTF.

To note about this clone: A read error likely explains this, since a far larger clone differs by one base. This rearrangement joins TRBV2 to TRBJ1-2, with 8 bases that match TRBD1. The CDR3 has 13 amino acids. The germline V gene encodes CDR1 SNHLY and CDR2 FYNNEI. J gave up 3 bases and V 6 bases, and 3 bases lay outside the gene matches. DNA for the CDR3: TGTGCCAGCAGCTCGGACAGGGACTATGGCTACACCTTC. Translated: CASSSDRDYGYTF.

The chain links TRBV6-6 to TRBJ1-5; no definite D call. Trimming removed 2 bases at V and 5 bases at J, with 10 bases between. Germline assignment: CDR1 MNHNY and CDR2 SVGAGI (reference sequence). This CDR3 is built from 14 residues. CDR3 sequence (DNA): TGTGCCAGCAGTTACGGCAGGCCTGATCAGCCCCAGCATTTT. As protein: CASSYGRPDQPQHF.

V is TRBV6-5 and J is TRBJ2-3, with a possible D match to TRBD1 (7 bases). CDR3 length: 14 amino acids. V lost 5 bases to trimming and J lost 6 bases, with 15 bases between them. The V gene's germline CDR1 is MNHEY and CDR2 SVGAGI. In DNA form, the CDR3 reads TGTGCCAGCAGTAATCAACAGGGGAGGGATACGCAGTATTTT. Its protein is CASSNQQGRDTQYF.

The V and J genes are TRBV6-7 and TRBJ2-3; 9 nucleotides line up with TRBD1. TRBV6-7 belongs to the ORF category, with a function that is uncertain. V dropped 0 bases and J dropped 3; count of bases not matched to a gene: 4. This CDR3 spans 16 amino acids. The CDR3 DNA reads as TGTGCCAGCAGTTACTCTGGGACAGGGAGAACAGATACGCAGTATTTT. Translation: CASSYSGTGRTDTQYF.

This clone was detected only a few times. The chain links TRBV6-5 to TRBJ2-7; 11 bases match TRBD1. Losses at the gene ends were 6 bases for V and 6 bases for J; bases not matched to a gene: 7. CDR1 is MNHEY, CDR2 SVGAGI, per germline. CDR3 length: 14 residues. CDR3 sequence: CASSLRDRGSEQYF. DNA for the CDR3: TGTGCCAGCAGCCTCCGGGACAGGGGGTCCGAGCAGTACTTC.

The rearrangement links TRBV5-4 to TRBJ1-2; D gene uncertain. Germline V gene sequence: CDR1 SGHNT, CDR2 YYREEE (reference sequence). CDR3 length: 19 residues. Trimming took off 1 base at V and 3 bases at J, with 25 bases between the two ends. Here the CDR3 DNA reads TGTGCCAGCAGCTTGCCTAACCGGCAGCGTACGGTGGGTGACTATGGCTACACCTTC. The encoded protein is CASSLPNRQRTVGDYGYTF.

The chain uses TRBV2 and TRBJ2-3, with TRBD2 matching 11 bases. With 8 bases clipped from V and 0 bases from J, the junction kept 10 bases outside the gene matches. This CDR3 is built from 17 residues. CDR1 is SNHLY, CDR2 FYNNEI, per germline. The CDR3 protein is CASLLAGVLSSTDTQYF. CDR3 nucleotide sequence: TGTGCCAGCTTACTAGCGGGAGTATTAAGTAGCACAGATACGCAGTATTTT. The whole variable domain, filled in from reference TRBV2 and TRBJ2-3, reads EPEVTQTPSHQVTQMGQEVILRCVPISNHLYFYWYRQILGQKVEFLVSFYNNEISEKSEIFDDQFSVERPDGSNFTLKIRSTKLEDSAMYFCASLLAGVLSSTDTQYFGPGTRLTVL.

J is TRBJ1-1 and V is TRBV28; no reliable D call. The CDR3 runs to 14 residues. Germline CDR1 reads MDHEN; CDR2 reads SYDVKM. The ends were cut back, 6 bases at V and 3 bases at J, with 14 bases in the middle. CDR3 DNA: TGTGCCAGCAGCCCAGCGGGTAGGGACACTGAAGCTTTCTTT. Amino acid sequence: CASSPAGRDTEAFF.